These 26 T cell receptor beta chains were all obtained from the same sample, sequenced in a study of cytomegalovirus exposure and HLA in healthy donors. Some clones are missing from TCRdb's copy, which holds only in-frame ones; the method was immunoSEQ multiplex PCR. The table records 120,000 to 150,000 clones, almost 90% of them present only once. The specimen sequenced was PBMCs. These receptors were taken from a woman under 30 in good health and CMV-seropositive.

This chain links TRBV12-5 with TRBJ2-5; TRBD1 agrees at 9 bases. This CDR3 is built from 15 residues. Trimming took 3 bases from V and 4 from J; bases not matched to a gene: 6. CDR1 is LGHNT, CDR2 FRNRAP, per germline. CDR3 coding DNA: TGTGCTAGTGGTTTAGGGGACAGGGTAGGAGAGACCCAGTACTTC. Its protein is CASGLGDRVGETQYF.

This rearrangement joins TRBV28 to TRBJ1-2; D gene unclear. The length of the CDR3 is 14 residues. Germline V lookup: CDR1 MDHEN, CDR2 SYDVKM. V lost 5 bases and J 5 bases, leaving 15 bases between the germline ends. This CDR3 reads CASSLDPEAYGYTF. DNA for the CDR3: TGTGCCAGCAGTCTCGACCCGGAAGCGTATGGCTACACCTTC.

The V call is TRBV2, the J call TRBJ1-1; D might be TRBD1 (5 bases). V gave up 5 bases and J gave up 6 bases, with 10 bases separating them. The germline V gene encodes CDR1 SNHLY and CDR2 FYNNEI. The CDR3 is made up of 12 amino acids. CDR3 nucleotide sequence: TGTGCCAGCAGTTACCCGGGGGCTGAAGCTTTCTTT. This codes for CASSYPGAEAFF.

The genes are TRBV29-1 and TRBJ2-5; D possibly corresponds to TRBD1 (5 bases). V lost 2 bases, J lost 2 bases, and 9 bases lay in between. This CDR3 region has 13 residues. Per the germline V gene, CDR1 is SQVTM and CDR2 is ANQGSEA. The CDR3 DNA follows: TGCAGCGTTGAAACAGGCTTACAAGAGACCCAGTACTTC. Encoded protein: CSVETGLQETQYF.

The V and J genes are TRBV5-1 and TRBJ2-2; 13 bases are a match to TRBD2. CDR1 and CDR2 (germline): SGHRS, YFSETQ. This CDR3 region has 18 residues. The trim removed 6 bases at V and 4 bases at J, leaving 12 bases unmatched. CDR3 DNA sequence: TGCGCCAGCATGGCGGAGACTGGACTAGCGGGAGTCACCGGGGAGCTGTTTTTT. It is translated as CASMAETGLAGVTGELFF.

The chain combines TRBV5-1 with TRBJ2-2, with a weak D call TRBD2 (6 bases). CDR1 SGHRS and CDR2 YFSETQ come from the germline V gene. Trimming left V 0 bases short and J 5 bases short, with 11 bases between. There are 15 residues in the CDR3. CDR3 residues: CASSLASEGTGELFF. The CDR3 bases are TGCGCCAGCAGCTTGGCTAGCGAGGGAACCGGGGAGCTGTTTTTT. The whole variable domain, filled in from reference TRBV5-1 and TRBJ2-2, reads KAGVTQTPRYLIKTRGQQVTLSCSPISGHRSVSWYQQTPGQGLQFLFEYFSETQRNKGNFPGRFSGRQFSNSRSEMNVSTLELGDSALYLCASSLASEGTGELFFGEGSRLTVL.

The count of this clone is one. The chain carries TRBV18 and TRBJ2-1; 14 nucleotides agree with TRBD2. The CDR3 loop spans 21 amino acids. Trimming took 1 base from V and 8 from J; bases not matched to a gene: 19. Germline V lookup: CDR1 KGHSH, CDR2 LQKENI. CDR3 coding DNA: TGTGCCAGCTCACCACTATCTCTAGGGACTAGCGGGGGTCACGGTATAGATGAGCAGTTCTTC. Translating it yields CASSPLSLGTSGGHGIDEQFF.

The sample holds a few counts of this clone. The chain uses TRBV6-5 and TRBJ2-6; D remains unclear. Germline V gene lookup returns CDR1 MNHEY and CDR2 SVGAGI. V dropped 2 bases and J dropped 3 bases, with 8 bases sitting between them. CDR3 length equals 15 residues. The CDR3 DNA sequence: TGTGCCAGCAGTTACGAGTATTTTGGGGCCAACGTCCTGACTTTC. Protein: CASSYEYFGANVLTF.

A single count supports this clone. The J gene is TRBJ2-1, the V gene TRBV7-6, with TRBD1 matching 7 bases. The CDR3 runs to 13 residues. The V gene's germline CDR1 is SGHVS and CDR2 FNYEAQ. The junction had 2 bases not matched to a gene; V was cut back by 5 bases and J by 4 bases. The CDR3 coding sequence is TGTGCCAGCAGCGGACAGGAATACAATGAGCAGTTCTTC. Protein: CASSGQEYNEQFF.

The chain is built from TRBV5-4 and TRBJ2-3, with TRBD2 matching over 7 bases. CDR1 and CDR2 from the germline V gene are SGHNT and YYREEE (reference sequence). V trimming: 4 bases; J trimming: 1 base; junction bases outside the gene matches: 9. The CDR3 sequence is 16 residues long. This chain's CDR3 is CASSLMTSRRTDTQYF. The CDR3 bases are TGTGCCAGCAGCCTAATGACTAGCCGCCGCACAGATACGCAGTATTTT.

Here the CDR3 DNA reads TGTGCCAGTAGTATTGCAGGGAATCGAATCTATGGCTACACCTTC. Amino acid sequence: CASSIAGNRIYGYTF. This rearrangement joins TRBV19 to TRBJ1-2, with TRBD1 as a possible D gene (5 bases). Trimming shortened V by 3 bases and J by 4 bases, and 15 bases separated the two germline ends. The CDR3 extends over 15 amino acids. CDR1 and CDR2 (germline): LNHDA, SQIVND (reference sequence). Complete variable domain (other parts from reference TRBV19 and TRBJ1-2): DGGITQSPKYLFRKEGQNVTLSCEQNLNHDAMYWYRQDPGQGLRLIYYSQIVNDFQKGDIAEGYSVSREKKESFPLTVTSAQKNPTAFYLCASSIAGNRIYGYTFGSGTRLTVV.

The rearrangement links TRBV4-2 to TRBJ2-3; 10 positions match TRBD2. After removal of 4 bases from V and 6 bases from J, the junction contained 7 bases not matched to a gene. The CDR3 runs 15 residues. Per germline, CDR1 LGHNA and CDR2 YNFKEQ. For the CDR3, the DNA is TGTGCCAGCAGCCTTCAGCGGGAGGGCCGGGATACGCAGTATTTT. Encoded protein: CASSLQREGRDTQYF.

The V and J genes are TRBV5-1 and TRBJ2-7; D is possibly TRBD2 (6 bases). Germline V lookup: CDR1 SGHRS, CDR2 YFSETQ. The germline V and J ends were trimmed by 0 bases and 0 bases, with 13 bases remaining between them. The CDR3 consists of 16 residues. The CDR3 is CASSLGEVDSSYEQYF. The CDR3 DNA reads TGCGCCAGCAGCTTGGGGGAGGTGGATAGCTCCTACGAGCAGTACTTC. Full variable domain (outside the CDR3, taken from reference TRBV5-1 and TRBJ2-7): KAGVTQTPRYLIKTRGQQVTLSCSPISGHRSVSWYQQTPGQGLQFLFEYFSETQRNKGNFPGRFSGRQFSNSRSEMNVSTLELGDSALYLCASSLGEVDSSYEQYFGPGTRLTVT.

The CDR3 here is CASSGLAGGDYEQYF. The CDR3 DNA reads as TGTGCCAGCAGCGGGCTAGCGGGGGGCGACTACGAGCAGTACTTC. The chain carries TRBV5-6 and TRBJ2-7, with 11 bases identical to TRBD2. V trimming: 4 bases; J trimming: 3 bases; junction bases outside the gene matches: 6. There are 15 residues in the CDR3. CDR1 is SGHDT, CDR2 YYEEEE, per germline.

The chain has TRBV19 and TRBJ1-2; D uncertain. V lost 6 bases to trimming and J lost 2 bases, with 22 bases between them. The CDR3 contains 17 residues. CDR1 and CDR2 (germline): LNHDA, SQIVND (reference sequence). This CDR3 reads CASSMRSPWRGNYGYTF. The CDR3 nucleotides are TGTGCCAGTAGCATGCGCTCCCCCTGGAGAGGAAACTATGGCTACACCTTC.

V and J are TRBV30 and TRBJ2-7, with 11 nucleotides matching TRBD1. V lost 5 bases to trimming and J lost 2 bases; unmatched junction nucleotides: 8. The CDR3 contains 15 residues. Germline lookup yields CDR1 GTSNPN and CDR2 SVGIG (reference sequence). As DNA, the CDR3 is TGTGCCTGGGGGGACCGGGACAGGGGGGCCTACGAGCAGTACTTC. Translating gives CAWGDRDRGAYEQYF.

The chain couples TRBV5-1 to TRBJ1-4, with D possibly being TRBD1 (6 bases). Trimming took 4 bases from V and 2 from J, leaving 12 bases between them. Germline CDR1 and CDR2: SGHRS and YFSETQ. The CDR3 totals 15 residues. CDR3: CASSPPGQTNEKLFF. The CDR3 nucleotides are TGCGCCAGCAGCCCACCCGGACAGACTAATGAAAAACTGTTTTTT.

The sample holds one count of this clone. CDR3: CASSQGTGEYGYTF. CDR3 coding DNA: TGCGCCAGCAGCCAAGGGACAGGGGAGTATGGCTACACCTTC. The chain links TRBV4-3 to TRBJ1-2; TRBD1 matches at 9 bases. This CDR3 has 14 amino acids. The V segment lost 1 base and the J segment 5 bases; nucleotides outside the gene matches: 2. In germline, CDR1 is LGHNA, CDR2 YSLEER.

The CDR3 region has the DNA TGTGCCTGGAGTGTCCCAGGGGTTAATTCACCCCTCCACTTT. Encoded protein: CAWSVPGVNSPLHF. V is TRBV30 and J is TRBJ1-6, with TRBD1 as a possible D gene (6 bases). V lost 0 bases and J lost 6, with 9 bases in between. Germline lookup yields CDR1 GTSNPN and CDR2 SVGIG (reference sequence). The CDR3 covers 14 residues.

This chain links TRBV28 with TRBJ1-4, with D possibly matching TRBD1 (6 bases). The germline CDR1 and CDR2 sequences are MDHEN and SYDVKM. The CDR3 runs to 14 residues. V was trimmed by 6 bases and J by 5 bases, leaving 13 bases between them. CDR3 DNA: TGTGCCAGCAGACCACAGGGACCCAATGAAAAACTGTTTTTT. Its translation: CASRPQGPNEKLFF.

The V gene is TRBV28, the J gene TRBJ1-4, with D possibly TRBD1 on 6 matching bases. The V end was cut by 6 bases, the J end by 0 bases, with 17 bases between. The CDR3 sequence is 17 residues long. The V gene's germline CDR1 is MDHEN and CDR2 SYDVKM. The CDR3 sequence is CASSSPGHPATNEKLFF. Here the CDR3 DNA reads TGTGCCAGCAGCAGTCCGGGACATCCAGCAACTAATGAAAAACTGTTTTTT. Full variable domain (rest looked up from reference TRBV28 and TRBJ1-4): DVKVTQSSRYLVKRTGEKVFLECVQDMDHENMFWYRQDPGLGLRLIYFSYDVKMKEKGDIPEGYSVSREKKERFSLILESASTNQTSMYLCASSSPGHPATNEKLFFGSGTQLSVL.

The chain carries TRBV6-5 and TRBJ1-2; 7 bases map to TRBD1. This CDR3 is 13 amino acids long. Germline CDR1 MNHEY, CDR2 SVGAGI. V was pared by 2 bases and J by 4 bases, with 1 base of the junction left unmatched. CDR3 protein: CASSYPGGYGYTF. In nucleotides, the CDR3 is TGTGCCAGCAGTTACCCAGGGGGCTATGGCTACACCTTC.

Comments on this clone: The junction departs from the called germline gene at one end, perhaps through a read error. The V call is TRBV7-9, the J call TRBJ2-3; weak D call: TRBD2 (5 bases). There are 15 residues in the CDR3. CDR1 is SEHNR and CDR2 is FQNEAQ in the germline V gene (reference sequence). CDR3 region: CASSLEGDGTDTQYF. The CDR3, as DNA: TGTGCCAGCAGCTTAGAGGGAGACGGCACGGATACGCAGTATTTT.

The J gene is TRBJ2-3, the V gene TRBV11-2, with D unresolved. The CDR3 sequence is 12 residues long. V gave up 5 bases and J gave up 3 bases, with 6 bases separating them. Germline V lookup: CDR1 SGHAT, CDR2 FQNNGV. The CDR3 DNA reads TGTGCCAGCAGCGCCGGGACAGATACGCAGTATTTT. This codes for CASSAGTDTQYF.

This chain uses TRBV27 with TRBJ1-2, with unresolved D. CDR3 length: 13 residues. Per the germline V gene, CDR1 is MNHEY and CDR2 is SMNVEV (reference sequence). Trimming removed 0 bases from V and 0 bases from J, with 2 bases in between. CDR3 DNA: TGTGCCAGCAGTTTATCTACTAACTATGGCTACACCTTC. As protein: CASSLSTNYGYTF.

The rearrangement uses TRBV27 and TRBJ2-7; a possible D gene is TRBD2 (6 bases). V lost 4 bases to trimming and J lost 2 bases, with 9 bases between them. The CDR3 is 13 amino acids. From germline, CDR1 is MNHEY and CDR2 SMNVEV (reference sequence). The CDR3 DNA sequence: TGTGCCAGCAGTTCGAGGAGGGCCTACGAGCAGTACTTC. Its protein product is CASSSRRAYEQYF.